The 17 T cell receptor beta chains in this list originate from one sample, sequenced in a study of CD8 T cells in ankylosing spondylitis. Each CDR3 protein gets one entry after TCRdb re-called the 5' RACE reads with MiXCR. The table records roughly 130,000 distinct CDR3 sequences, approximately 9.2% of them present only once. The sequenced sample consisted of synovial fluid, either unsorted or a sorted T cell fraction (not recorded which). Receptors originate from a male donor with ankylosing spondylitis.

This clonotype was seen ten or more times. The CDR3 coding sequence is TGTGCCAGCAGTATCGTCCCCCTCTACGAGCAGTACTTC. It translates to CASSIVPLYEQYF. The J gene is TRBJ2-7, the V gene TRBV28, with D hard to call. V lost 5 bases to trimming and J lost 3 bases, with 11 bases between them. From germline, CDR1 is MDHEN and CDR2 SYDVKM. The CDR3 spans 13 residues.

The chain is built from TRBV4-3 and TRBJ2-1; 7 bases line up with TRBD2. V lost 0 bases to trimming and J lost 4 bases; unmatched junction nucleotides: 6. The CDR3 is made up of 16 amino acids. In germline, CDR1 is LGHNA, CDR2 YSLEER. CDR3 sequence reads: CASSQESLAAYNEQFF. CDR3 coding DNA: TGCGCCAGCAGCCAAGAGTCGCTAGCGGCTTACAATGAGCAGTTCTTC.

The rearrangement uses TRBV10-3 and TRBJ2-2, with 7 bases identical to TRBD1. The V gene end was trimmed by 3 bases and the J gene end by 6 bases; junction bases not matched to a gene: 7. The CDR3 consists of 15 residues. The germline V gene encodes CDR1 ENHRY and CDR2 SYGVKD. This CDR3 reads CAISDGTVDAGELFF. Here the CDR3 DNA reads TGTGCCATCAGTGACGGGACAGTTGACGCCGGGGAGCTGTTTTTT.

The sample holds a few counts of this clonotype. This sequence joins TRBV4-3 and TRBJ2-3, with TRBD2 identical over 10 bases. V was pared by 0 bases and J by 6 bases, with 9 bases of the junction left unmatched. The CDR3 has 17 amino acids. Germline CDR1 reads LGHNA; CDR2 reads YSLEER. CDR3 sequence reads: CASSQDPGLAGADTQYF. DNA for the CDR3: TGCGCCAGCAGCCAAGATCCCGGGCTAGCGGGGGCGGATACGCAGTATTTT.

The rearrangement uses TRBV5-1 and TRBJ1-2; 9 bases match TRBD1. Per germline, CDR1 SGHRS and CDR2 YFSETQ. There are 14 residues in the CDR3. The junction had 7 bases not matched to a gene; V was cut back by 2 bases and J by 8 bases. This CDR3 is CASSFETGGTGYTF. CDR3 nucleotide sequence: TGCGCCAGCAGCTTCGAGACAGGGGGAACCGGCTACACCTTC. Looking up the rest from reference TRBV5-1 and TRBJ1-2 gives the full variable domain: KAGVTQTPRYLIKTRGQQVTLSCSPISGHRSVSWYQQTPGQGLQFLFEYFSETQRNKGNFPGRFSGRQFSNSRSEMNVSTLELGDSALYLCASSFETGGTGYTFGSGTRLTVV.

There are a few counts of this clonotype. The chain employs TRBV12-5 and TRBJ2-1, with TRBD2 matching 12 bases. The CDR3 is made up of 15 amino acids. CDR1 and CDR2 (germline): LGHNT, FRNRAP. V lost 2 bases, J lost 7 bases, and 3 bases stayed unmatched. Here the CDR3 reads CASGLWTSGVNEQFF. Here the CDR3 DNA reads TGTGCTAGTGGTTTGTGGACTAGCGGGGTGAATGAGCAGTTCTTC.

V gene TRBV5-1 combines with J gene TRBJ2-5, with D perhaps TRBD1 or TRBD2 (5 bases each). Trimming pared 5 bases from V and 7 bases from J, leaving 15 bases between. The CDR3 totals 13 residues. CDR1 and CDR2 (germline): SGHRS, YFSETQ. The chain's CDR3 is CASRVEGSGTQYF. The DNA of the CDR3 is TGCGCCAGCAGGGTCGAGGGGAGCGGGACCCAGTACTTC.

As DNA, the CDR3 is TGTGCCAGCCACCGGGACAAGAGGCATGAAAAACTGTTTTTT. Its translation: CASHRDKRHEKLFF. The chain carries TRBV21-1 and TRBJ1-4; the D call TRBD1 from the table was never checked on the DNA. TRBV21-1 has pseudogene status. CDR3 length equals 14 residues.

This clonotype showed up just a few times. The CDR3 loop is CATSSIRGLGYTF. Here the CDR3 DNA reads TGTGCCACCAGCAGTATCAGGGGGCTTGGCTACACCTTC. This chain links TRBV15 with TRBJ1-2, with 8 positions matching TRBD1. This CDR3 is built from 13 residues. CDR1 is LNHNV, CDR2 YYDKDF, per germline (reference sequence). Trimming cost V 3 bases and J 7 bases; bases outside gene matches: 4.

As DNA, the CDR3 is TGTGCCAGCAGTTACGGGGCGGGAAACTATGGCTACACCTTC. It specifies CASSYGAGNYGYTF. The V call is TRBV6-5, the J call TRBJ1-2; TRBD1 might be the D (5 bases). V was cut by 2 bases and J by 2 bases, with 9 bases left in between. Germline CDR1 and CDR2: MNHEY and SVGAGI. This CDR3 region has 14 residues.

This clonotype was observed a few times. V usage is TRBV12-3 or TRBV12-4 and J usage is TRBJ2-5, with D unclear. The V and J ends lost 5 bases and 9 bases respectively, with 13 bases between them. The CDR3 loop spans 12 amino acids. The CDR3 protein is CASSPRFGAQYF. In nucleotides, the CDR3 is TGTGCCAGCAGTCCAAGGTTTGGAGCCCAGTACTTC.

The V and J genes are TRBV20-1 and TRBJ1-4; D is unresolved. Germline V gives CDR1 DFQATT, CDR2 SNEGSKA (reference sequence). The CDR3 extends over 14 amino acids. The germline V and J ends were trimmed by 0 bases and 3 bases, with 8 bases remaining between them. The CDR3 region is CSARDPPPNEKLFF. The CDR3 DNA is TGCAGTGCTAGAGACCCGCCCCCTAATGAAAAACTGTTTTTT.

This clonotype was recorded at least ten times. The CDR3 bases are TGTGCCAGCACCAGGGCTATGAACACTGAAGCTTTCTTT. This codes for CASTRAMNTEAFF. The chain joins TRBV27 to TRBJ1-1; tentatively, D is TRBD1 (5 bases). Trimming cost V 7 bases and J 0 bases, with 9 bases left between them. CDR1 MNHEY and CDR2 SMNVEV come from the germline V gene (reference sequence). The CDR3 has 13 amino acids.

The table lists this clonotype with many counts. The chain links TRBV12-3 or TRBV12-4 to TRBJ2-7; D gene ambiguous. CDR3 length: 15 residues. The V end was cut by 1 base, the J end by 0 bases, with 10 bases between. The CDR3 DNA reads as TGTGCCAGCAGTTTAGTCCAGGAGCGCTCCTACGAGCAGTACTTC. Translating it yields CASSLVQERSYEQYF.

This clonotype was seen a handful of times. The chain joins TRBV18 to TRBJ2-3; TRBD1 matches 10 bases. CDR3 length: 16 residues. V lost 2 bases and J lost 4; bases outside the gene matches: 6. The germline V gene encodes CDR1 KGHSH and CDR2 LQKENI. The CDR3 loop reads CASSPLRTGGADTQYF. The CDR3, as DNA: TGTGCCAGCTCACCATTAAGGACAGGGGGAGCAGATACGCAGTATTTT.

This clonotype was recorded many times. The chain employs TRBV12-3 or TRBV12-4 and TRBJ2-7; either TRBD1 or TRBD2 may fit D (6 bases each). Trimming took off 1 base at V and 0 bases at J, with 7 bases between the two ends. The CDR3 sequence is 14 residues long. The CDR3 reads CASSLEGGSYEQYF. The CDR3 DNA reads TGTGCCAGCAGTTTAGAGGGGGGCTCCTACGAGCAGTACTTC.

The V call is TRBV5-1, the J call TRBJ2-2; possible D gene TRBD2, 6 bases. Deletions cut 7 bases from V and 3 bases from J, with 16 bases between. The germline V gene encodes CDR1 SGHRS and CDR2 YFSETQ. CDR3 length: 15 residues. The CDR3 region has the DNA TGCGCCAGCGGACCGGGACTCATTTACACCGGGGAGCTGTTTTTT. Residues: CASGPGLIYTGELFF.